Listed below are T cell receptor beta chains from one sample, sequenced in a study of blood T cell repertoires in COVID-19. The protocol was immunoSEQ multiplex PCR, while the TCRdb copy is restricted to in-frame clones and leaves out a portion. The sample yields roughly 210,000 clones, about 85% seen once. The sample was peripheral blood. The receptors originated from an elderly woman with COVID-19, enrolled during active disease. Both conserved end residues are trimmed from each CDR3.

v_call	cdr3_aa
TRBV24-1	ATRSGANTGELF
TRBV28	ASRNPGQRNTGELF
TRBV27	ASSLSGVADTQY
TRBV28	ASSPFGQGESSPLH
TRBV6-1	AGSGHGQGGGNQPQH
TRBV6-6	ASGTGANEKLF
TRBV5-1	ASSLGTGALNQPQH
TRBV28	ASSYRDRGPSQPQH
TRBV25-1	ASSGEYQRDTQY
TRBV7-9	ASSLDRGLF
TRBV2	ASSRQLGRHYNSPLH
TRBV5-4	ASSLAGGSTGELF
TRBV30	AWDTNTEAF
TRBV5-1	ASSLAFGRLTLGDYGYT
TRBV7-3	ASSLTSGGYNEQF
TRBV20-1	SARDLPEAF
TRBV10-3	AISPRGIYEQY
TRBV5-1	ASSSGSGQGREF
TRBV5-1	ASSAGQGDGYT
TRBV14	ASSQDLRPGGGYT
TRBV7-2	ASRSVGLAGARDIQY
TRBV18	ASSLDTYNSPLH
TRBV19	ASSSGASNQPQH
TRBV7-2	ASSLGGFQPQH
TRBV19	ASSQFKNEKLF
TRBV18	ASSPSLSEAF
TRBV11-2	ASSLGTGIYNEQF
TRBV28	ASRATGSGNTIY
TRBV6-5	ASSRGTGGSQPQH
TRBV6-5	ASEAGASQNSPLH
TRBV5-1	ASSFTGGSDTQY
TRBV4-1	ASSLTGQSYGYT
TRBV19	ASSIGTGWSSGNTIY
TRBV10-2	ASRKGGVETQY
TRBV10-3	AISEIGGLDEQF
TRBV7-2	ASSLDIWGAGANVLT
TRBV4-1	ASSQEYVPDGRVNTEAF
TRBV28	ASSTRQGRSDGYT
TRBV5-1	ASSLVRGFRYEQY
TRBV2	ASSDPGGAIDTQY
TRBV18	ASSPVVGTSGGVGEQF
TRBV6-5	ASSPAGGTSTEAF
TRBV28	ASSPLDRNFYGYT
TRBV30	AWSNRGNQPQH
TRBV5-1	ASSLDHRTVYGYT
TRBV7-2	ASSSALAGAHTGELF
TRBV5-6	ASSSGFQPQH
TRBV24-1	ATSDLVRGKVDEQF
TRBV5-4	ASSLGADGYT
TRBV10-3	AISDPQVGYEQY
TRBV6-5	ASRTGGREKLF
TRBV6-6	ASSHTGEYGYT